This is a list of T cell receptor beta chains from one sample in a study of T cell repertoires in cytomegalovirus infection. No antigen has been identified for these receptors. TCRdb independently ran MiXCR on the reads; one entry per CDR3 protein. The data show 360,000 or so distinct CDR3 sequences, roughly 34% seen once. Here the sequenced sample was cultured PBMCs, taken from culture after CMV antigen stimulation. The origin of the receptors is a human donor in good health (CMV status not recorded). Some clones in this sample may be carry-over from other donors' samples. The CDR3 runs from the conserved cysteine through the conserved F or W. The order of the fields is D gene, CDR3 length, V gene, J gene, clone size, CDR3 protein, CDR3 DNA. The D gene is left open where the match is weak. Clone size is shown for a subset of rows, as once, few, many or a class of expanded clone.

d_call: TRBD1
cdr3_length: 16
v_call: TRBV3-1
j_call: TRBJ1-1
clone_size: .
cdr3_aa: CASSIRQGPVNTEAFF
cdr3_nt: TGTGCCAGCAGCATCCGACAGGGACCAGTGAACACTGAAGCTTTCTTT

d_call: .
cdr3_length: 12
v_call: TRBV7-2
j_call: TRBJ2-5
clone_size: many
cdr3_aa: CASSQNQETQYF
cdr3_nt: TGTGCCAGCAGCCAAAACCAAGAGACCCAGTACTTC

d_call: .
cdr3_length: 13
v_call: TRBV19
j_call: TRBJ2-1
clone_size: many
cdr3_aa: CASSIQGSNEQFF
cdr3_nt: TGTGCCAGTAGTATACAGGGCTCGAATGAGCAGTTCTTC

d_call: .
cdr3_length: 13
v_call: TRBV12-3/TRBV12-4
j_call: TRBJ1-1
clone_size: few
cdr3_aa: CASSLWMNTEAFF
cdr3_nt: TGTGCCAGCAGTTTATGGATGAACACTGAAGCTTTCTTT

d_call: .
cdr3_length: 14
v_call: TRBV7-9
j_call: TRBJ2-1
clone_size: .
cdr3_aa: CASSQDRSYNEQFF
cdr3_nt: TGTGCCAGCAGCCAGGATCGCTCCTACAATGAGCAGTTCTTC

d_call: .
cdr3_length: 15
v_call: TRBV19
j_call: TRBJ2-3
clone_size: .
cdr3_aa: CASGPRGIITDTQYF
cdr3_nt: TGTGCCAGTGGTCCTCGGGGGATCATTACAGATACGCAGTATTTT

d_call: .
cdr3_length: 14
v_call: TRBV19
j_call: TRBJ1-2
clone_size: .
cdr3_aa: CASEYGGEFYGYTF
cdr3_nt: TGTGCCAGCGAGTATGGGGGCGAGTTCTATGGCTACACCTTC

d_call: TRBD2
cdr3_length: 15
v_call: TRBV12-3/TRBV12-4
j_call: TRBJ2-1
clone_size: few
cdr3_aa: CASSLHGTSPNEQFF
cdr3_nt: TGTGCCAGCAGTTTACACGGGACTAGCCCCAATGAGCAGTTCTTC

d_call: TRBD1
cdr3_length: 13
v_call: TRBV7-8
j_call: TRBJ1-4
clone_size: many
cdr3_aa: CAIKGGAGEKLFF
cdr3_nt: TGTGCCATCAAAGGGGGCGCCGGTGAAAAACTGTTTTTT

d_call: .
cdr3_length: 13
v_call: TRBV6-2/TRBV6-3
j_call: TRBJ1-1
clone_size: few
cdr3_aa: CASSQSVIAEAFF
cdr3_nt: TGTGCCAGCAGCCAGTCAGTAATCGCTGAAGCTTTCTTT

d_call: .
cdr3_length: 17
v_call: TRBV7-6
j_call: TRBJ2-2
clone_size: .
cdr3_aa: CASSLAIGVSNTGELFF
cdr3_nt: TGTGCCAGCAGCTTAGCGATTGGGGTATCGAACACCGGGGAGCTGTTTTTT

d_call: .
cdr3_length: 16
v_call: TRBV7-8
j_call: TRBJ2-3
clone_size: once
cdr3_aa: CASSLNWGSSTDTQYF
cdr3_nt: TGTGCCAGCAGCTTGAATTGGGGAAGCTCAACAGATACGCAGTATTTT

d_call: TRBD1
cdr3_length: 16
v_call: TRBV5-6
j_call: TRBJ1-4
clone_size: .
cdr3_aa: CASSTYRTGSNEKLFF
cdr3_nt: TGTGCCAGCAGCACCTATAGGACAGGGAGTAATGAAAAACTGTTTTTT

d_call: TRBD1
cdr3_length: 14
v_call: TRBV7-2
j_call: TRBJ1-2
clone_size: .
cdr3_aa: CASRAGGGGYGYTF
cdr3_nt: TGTGCCAGCAGGGCAGGGGGCGGTGGCTATGGCTACACCTTC

d_call: .
cdr3_length: 16
v_call: TRBV5-4
j_call: TRBJ2-1
clone_size: few
cdr3_aa: CASSWGAGPSYNEQFF
cdr3_nt: TGTGCCAGCAGCTGGGGCGCGGGGCCCTCCTACAATGAGCAGTTCTTC

d_call: .
cdr3_length: 14
v_call: TRBV10-3
j_call: TRBJ1-1
clone_size: many
cdr3_aa: CAIRPGSGTTEAFF
cdr3_nt: TGTGCCATCAGACCGGGATCCGGGACCACTGAAGCTTTCTTT

d_call: .
cdr3_length: 14
v_call: TRBV7-9
j_call: TRBJ2-5
clone_size: .
cdr3_aa: CASSLTGEAETQYF
cdr3_nt: TGTGCCAGCAGCTTAACTGGGGAGGCTGAGACCCAGTACTTC

d_call: TRBD2
cdr3_length: 21
v_call: TRBV2
j_call: TRBJ2-2
clone_size: few
cdr3_aa: CASRRTPAAALTSGKRGELFF
cdr3_nt: TGTGCCAGCAGAAGGACCCCCGCGGCGGCGCTGACTAGCGGGAAGCGCGGGGAGCTGTTTTTT

d_call: TRBD2
cdr3_length: 15
v_call: TRBV4-1
j_call: TRBJ2-1
clone_size: .
cdr3_aa: CASSQFSGSRNEQFF
cdr3_nt: TGCGCCAGCAGCCAATTTAGCGGGAGTAGAAATGAGCAGTTCTTC

d_call: .
cdr3_length: 14
v_call: TRBV7-2
j_call: TRBJ2-3
clone_size: .
cdr3_aa: CASRQRQRTDTQYF
cdr3_nt: TGTGCCAGCAGACAAAGACAGCGAACAGATACGCAGTATTTT

d_call: .
cdr3_length: 14
v_call: TRBV7-2
j_call: TRBJ2-5
clone_size: many
cdr3_aa: CASSQQGGQETQYF
cdr3_nt: TGTGCCAGCAGCCAGCAGGGGGGCCAAGAGACCCAGTACTTC

d_call: TRBD1
cdr3_length: 15
v_call: TRBV7-8
j_call: TRBJ1-4
clone_size: .
cdr3_aa: CASSFRQGFNEKLFF
cdr3_nt: TGTGCCAGCAGCTTTCGACAGGGGTTTAATGAAAAACTGTTTTTT

d_call: TRBD1
cdr3_length: 15
v_call: TRBV7-8
j_call: TRBJ2-5
clone_size: .
cdr3_aa: CASSDGQAKGETQYF
cdr3_nt: TGTGCCAGCAGCGATGGACAGGCCAAAGGGGAGACCCAGTACTTC

d_call: .
cdr3_length: 14
v_call: TRBV30
j_call: TRBJ2-2
clone_size: .
cdr3_aa: CAWDVGATGGVLFF
cdr3_nt: TGTGCCTGGGACGTCGGTGCTACAGGGGGGGTGCTGTTTTTT

d_call: .
cdr3_length: 16
v_call: TRBV5-8
j_call: TRBJ1-5
clone_size: few
cdr3_aa: CASSFRGMNGDQPQHF
cdr3_nt: TGTGCCAGCAGCTTTCGGGGGATGAACGGGGATCAGCCCCAGCATTTT

d_call: TRBD2
cdr3_length: 14
v_call: TRBV6-1
j_call: TRBJ2-1
clone_size: many
cdr3_aa: CASRTSGTYNEQFF
cdr3_nt: TGTGCCAGCAGGACTAGCGGGACATACAATGAGCAGTTCTTC

d_call: .
cdr3_length: 16
v_call: TRBV7-2
j_call: TRBJ2-7
clone_size: many
cdr3_aa: CASSLDPGTRSYEQYF
cdr3_nt: TGTGCCAGCAGCTTAGACCCAGGGACGCGTTCCTACGAGCAGTACTTC

d_call: .
cdr3_length: 15
v_call: TRBV19
j_call: TRBJ2-7
clone_size: .
cdr3_aa: CASSIGTGPGYEQYF
cdr3_nt: TGTGCCAGTAGTATAGGAACAGGGCCGGGGTACGAGCAGTACTTC

d_call: TRBD1
cdr3_length: 14
v_call: TRBV6-2/TRBV6-3
j_call: TRBJ2-3
clone_size: .
cdr3_aa: CASRPGTGVWTQYF
cdr3_nt: TGTGCCAGCAGACCCGGGACAGGGGTCTGGACGCAGTATTTT

d_call: .
cdr3_length: 12
v_call: TRBV7-6
j_call: TRBJ1-2
clone_size: many
cdr3_aa: CASSSGSYGYTF
cdr3_nt: TGTGCCAGCAGCTCAGGGAGCTATGGCTACACCTTC

d_call: .
cdr3_length: 12
v_call: TRBV6-1
j_call: TRBJ2-1
clone_size: .
cdr3_aa: CASSEWPGQQFF
cdr3_nt: TGTGCCAGCAGTGAATGGCCGGGACAACAGTTCTTC

d_call: .
cdr3_length: 16
v_call: TRBV7-9
j_call: TRBJ2-1
clone_size: .
cdr3_aa: CASSIVRAELYNEQFF
cdr3_nt: TGTGCCAGCAGCATCGTAAGAGCGGAGCTATACAATGAGCAGTTCTTC

d_call: TRBD1
cdr3_length: 15
v_call: TRBV7-9
j_call: TRBJ2-1
clone_size: .
cdr3_aa: CASSANRGRDGEQFF
cdr3_nt: TGTGCCAGCAGCGCGAACAGGGGCAGGGACGGTGAGCAGTTCTTC

d_call: .
cdr3_length: 15
v_call: TRBV11-2
j_call: TRBJ2-2
clone_size: many
cdr3_aa: CASSLAGRGTGELFF
cdr3_nt: TGTGCCAGCAGCTTAGCAGGGCGGGGCACCGGGGAGCTGTTTTTT

d_call: TRBD2
cdr3_length: 15
v_call: TRBV7-2
j_call: TRBJ2-1
clone_size: .
cdr3_aa: CASSLVAGAGNEQFF
cdr3_nt: TGTGCCAGCAGCTTAGTGGCGGGAGCGGGTAATGAGCAGTTCTTC

d_call: .
cdr3_length: 14
v_call: TRBV6-1
j_call: TRBJ2-7
clone_size: .
cdr3_aa: CATQPTGGPYEQYF
cdr3_nt: TGTGCCACCCAGCCGACTGGGGGGCCTTACGAGCAGTACTTC

d_call: TRBD2
cdr3_length: 16
v_call: TRBV4-1
j_call: TRBJ2-3
clone_size: many
cdr3_aa: CASSPGRGAGGDTQYF
cdr3_nt: TGCGCCAGCAGCCCCGGACGGGGGGCGGGGGGAGATACGCAGTATTTT

d_call: TRBD1
cdr3_length: 13
v_call: TRBV20-1
j_call: TRBJ2-7
clone_size: .
cdr3_aa: CSAPGQGAVEQYF
cdr3_nt: TGCAGTGCTCCGGGGCAGGGGGCGGTCGAGCAGTACTTC

d_call: .
cdr3_length: 15
v_call: TRBV19
j_call: TRBJ2-1
clone_size: .
cdr3_aa: CASSIVADSYNEQFF
cdr3_nt: TGTGCCAGTAGTATAGTGGCGGACTCCTACAATGAGCAGTTCTTC

d_call: TRBD1
cdr3_length: 17
v_call: TRBV7-2
j_call: TRBJ1-1
clone_size: few
cdr3_aa: CASSTGTGASGNTEAFF
cdr3_nt: TGTGCCAGCAGCACCGGGACAGGGGCCTCAGGGAACACTGAAGCTTTCTTT

d_call: .
cdr3_length: 15
v_call: TRBV7-2
j_call: TRBJ2-5
clone_size: few
cdr3_aa: CASSTRVRYQETQYF
cdr3_nt: TGTGCCAGCAGCACCAGGGTCCGGTACCAAGAGACCCAGTACTTC

d_call: .
cdr3_length: 15
v_call: TRBV7-6
j_call: TRBJ2-3
clone_size: many
cdr3_aa: CASSSTHAGLGTQYF
cdr3_nt: TGTGCCAGCAGCTCTACCCACGCGGGTCTGGGTACGCAGTATTTT

d_call: .
cdr3_length: 14
v_call: TRBV20-1
j_call: TRBJ2-3
clone_size: .
cdr3_aa: CSAPRDSATDTQYF
cdr3_nt: TGCAGTGCTCCACGGGACTCAGCCACAGATACGCAGTATTTT

d_call: .
cdr3_length: 15
v_call: TRBV11-2
j_call: TRBJ1-4
clone_size: .
cdr3_aa: CASSLYPATNEKLFF
cdr3_nt: TGTGCCAGCAGCTTATACCCGGCGACTAATGAAAAACTGTTTTTT

d_call: TRBD2
cdr3_length: 17
v_call: TRBV6-1
j_call: TRBJ2-2
clone_size: .
cdr3_aa: CASSYPLPAGSAGELFF
cdr3_nt: TGTGCCAGCAGTTACCCCCTACCAGCGGGATCGGCCGGGGAGCTGTTTTTT